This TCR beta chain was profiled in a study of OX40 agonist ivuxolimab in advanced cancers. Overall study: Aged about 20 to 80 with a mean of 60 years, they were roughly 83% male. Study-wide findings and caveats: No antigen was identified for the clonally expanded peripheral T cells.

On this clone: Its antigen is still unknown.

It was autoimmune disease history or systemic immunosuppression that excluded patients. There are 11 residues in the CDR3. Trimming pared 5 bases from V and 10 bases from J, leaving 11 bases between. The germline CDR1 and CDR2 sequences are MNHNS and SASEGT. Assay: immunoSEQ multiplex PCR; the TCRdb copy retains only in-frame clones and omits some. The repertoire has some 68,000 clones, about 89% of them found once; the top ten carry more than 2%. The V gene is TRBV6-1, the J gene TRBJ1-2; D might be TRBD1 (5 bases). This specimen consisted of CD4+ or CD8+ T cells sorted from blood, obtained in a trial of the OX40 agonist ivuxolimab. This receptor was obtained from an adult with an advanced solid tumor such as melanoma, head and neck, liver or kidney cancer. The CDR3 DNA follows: TGTGCCAGCAGTCTCAAGACAGTCTACACCTTC. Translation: CASSLKTVYTF.